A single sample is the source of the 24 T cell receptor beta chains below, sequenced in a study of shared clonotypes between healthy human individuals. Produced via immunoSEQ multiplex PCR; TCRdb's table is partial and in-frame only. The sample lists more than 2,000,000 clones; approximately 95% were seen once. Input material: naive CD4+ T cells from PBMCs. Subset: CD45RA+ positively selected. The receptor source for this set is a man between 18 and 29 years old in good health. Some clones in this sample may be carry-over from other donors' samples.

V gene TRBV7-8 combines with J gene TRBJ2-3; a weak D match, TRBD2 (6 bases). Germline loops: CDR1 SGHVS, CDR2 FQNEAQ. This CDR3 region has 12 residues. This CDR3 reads CAAGGSTDTQYF. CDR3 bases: TGTGCAGCGGGCGGGAGCACAGATACGCAGTATTTT.

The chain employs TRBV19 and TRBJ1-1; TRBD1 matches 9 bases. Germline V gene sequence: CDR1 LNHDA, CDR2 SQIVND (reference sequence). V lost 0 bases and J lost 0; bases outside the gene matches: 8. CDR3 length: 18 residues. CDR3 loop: CASSIDRDRVWMNTEAFF. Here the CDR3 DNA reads TGTGCCAGTAGTATAGATCGGGACAGGGTGTGGATGAACACTGAAGCTTTCTTT.

The CDR3 sequence is CASSPEQGDRHIQYF. CDR3 DNA sequence: TGTGCCAGCAGCCCCGAACAGGGGGATAGGCACATTCAGTACTTC. The chain employs TRBV28 and TRBJ2-4, with TRBD1 matching 8 bases. This CDR3 has 15 residues. The J segment lost 8 bases and the V segment lost 6 bases, leaving 12 bases of the junction unmatched. Germline V lookup: CDR1 MDHEN, CDR2 SYDVKM.

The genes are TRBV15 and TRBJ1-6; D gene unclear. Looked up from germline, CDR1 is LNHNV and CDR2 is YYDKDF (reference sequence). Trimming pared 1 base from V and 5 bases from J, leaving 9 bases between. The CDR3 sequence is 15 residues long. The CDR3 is CATSRVRRDNSPLHF. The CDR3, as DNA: TGTGCCACCAGCAGAGTGAGAAGAGATAATTCACCCCTCCACTTT.

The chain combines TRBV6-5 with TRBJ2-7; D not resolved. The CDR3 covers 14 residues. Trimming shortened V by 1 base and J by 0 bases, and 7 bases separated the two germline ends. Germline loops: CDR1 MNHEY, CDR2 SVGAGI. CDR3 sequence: CASSYWQSSYEQYF. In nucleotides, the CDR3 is TGTGCCAGCAGTTACTGGCAGAGCTCCTACGAGCAGTACTTC.

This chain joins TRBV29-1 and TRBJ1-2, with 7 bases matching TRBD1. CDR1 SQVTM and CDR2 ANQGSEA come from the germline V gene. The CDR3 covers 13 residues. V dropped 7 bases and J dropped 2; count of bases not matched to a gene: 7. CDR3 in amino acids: CSADRQGNYGYTF. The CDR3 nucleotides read TGCAGCGCAGACCGACAGGGAAACTATGGCTACACCTTC. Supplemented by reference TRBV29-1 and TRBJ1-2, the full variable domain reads SAVISQKPSRDICQRGTSLTIQCQVDSQVTMMFWYRQQPGQSLTLIATANQGSEATYESGFVIDKFPISRPNLTFSTLTVSNMSPEDSSIYLCSADRQGNYGYTFGSGTRLTVV.

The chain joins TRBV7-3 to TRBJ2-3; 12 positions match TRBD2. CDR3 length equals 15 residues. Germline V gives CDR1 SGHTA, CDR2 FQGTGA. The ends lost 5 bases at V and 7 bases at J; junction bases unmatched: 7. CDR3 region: CASSLGLAGLNTQYF. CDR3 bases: TGTGCCAGCAGCCTTGGACTAGCGGGATTAAATACGCAGTATTTT.

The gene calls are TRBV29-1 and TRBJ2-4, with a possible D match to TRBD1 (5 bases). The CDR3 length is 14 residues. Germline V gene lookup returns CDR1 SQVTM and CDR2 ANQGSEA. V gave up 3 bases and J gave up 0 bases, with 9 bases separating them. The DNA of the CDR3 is TGCAGCGTTGAGCACAGGCTAGCCAAAAACATTCAGTACTTC. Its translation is CSVEHRLAKNIQYF.

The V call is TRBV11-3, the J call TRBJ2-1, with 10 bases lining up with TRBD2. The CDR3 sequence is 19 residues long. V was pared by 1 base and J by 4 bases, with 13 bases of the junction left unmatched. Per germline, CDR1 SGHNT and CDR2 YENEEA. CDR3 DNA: TGTGCCAGCAGCTTAGGTTCGTATTTTGGGACTAGCGATTACAATGAGCAGTTCTTC. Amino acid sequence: CASSLGSYFGTSDYNEQFF.

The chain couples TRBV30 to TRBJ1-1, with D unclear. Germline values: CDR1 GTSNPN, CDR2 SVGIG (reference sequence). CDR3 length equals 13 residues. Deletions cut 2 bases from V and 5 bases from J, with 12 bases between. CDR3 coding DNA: TGTGCCTGGAGTCTGGGGATCAGAACTGAAGCTTTCTTT. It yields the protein CAWSLGIRTEAFF.

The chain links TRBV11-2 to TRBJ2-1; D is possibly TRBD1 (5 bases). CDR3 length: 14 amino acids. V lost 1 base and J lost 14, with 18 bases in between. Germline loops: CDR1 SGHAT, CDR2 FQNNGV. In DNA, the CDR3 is TGTGCCAGCAGCTTAGGCAGGGCGTGGTTGTTGAAGTTCTTC. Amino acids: CASSLGRAWLLKFF.

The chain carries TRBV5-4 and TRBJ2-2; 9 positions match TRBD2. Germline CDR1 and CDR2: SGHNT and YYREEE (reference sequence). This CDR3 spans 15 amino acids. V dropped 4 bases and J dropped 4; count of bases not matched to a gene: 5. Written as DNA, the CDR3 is TGTGCCAGCAGCCAACGGGGACTAGCCACCGGGGAGCTGTTTTTT. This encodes CASSQRGLATGELFF. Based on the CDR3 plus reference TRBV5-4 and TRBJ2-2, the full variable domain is ETGVTQSPTHLIKTRGQQVTLRCSSQSGHNTVSWYQQALGQGPQFIFQYYREEENGRGNFPPRFSGLQFPNYSSELNVNALELDDSALYLCASSQRGLATGELFFGEGSRLTVL.

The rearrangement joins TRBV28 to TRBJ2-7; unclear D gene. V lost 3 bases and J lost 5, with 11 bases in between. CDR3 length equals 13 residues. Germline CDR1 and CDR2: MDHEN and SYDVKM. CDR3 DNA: TGTGCCAGCAGTTTCACGGCCCTGCACGAGCAGTACTTC. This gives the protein CASSFTALHEQYF.

The DNA for the CDR3 is TGCGCCAGCAGCCCGGGGAGCGGGAGGGGATTGTACAATGAGCAGTTCTTC. Translation: CASSPGSGRGLYNEQFF. J is TRBJ2-1 and V is TRBV5-1; TRBD2 matches 10 bases. The length of the CDR3 is 17 residues. After removal of 4 bases from V and 4 bases from J, the junction contained 11 bases not matched to a gene. Germline CDR1 and CDR2: SGHRS and YFSETQ.

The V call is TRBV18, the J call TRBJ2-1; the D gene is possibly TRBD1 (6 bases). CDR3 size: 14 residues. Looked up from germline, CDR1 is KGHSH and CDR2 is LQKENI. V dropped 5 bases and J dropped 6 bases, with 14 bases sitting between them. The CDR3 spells CASSLAGDLNEQFF. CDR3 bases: TGTGCCAGCTCATTGGCAGGGGATCTCAATGAGCAGTTCTTC.

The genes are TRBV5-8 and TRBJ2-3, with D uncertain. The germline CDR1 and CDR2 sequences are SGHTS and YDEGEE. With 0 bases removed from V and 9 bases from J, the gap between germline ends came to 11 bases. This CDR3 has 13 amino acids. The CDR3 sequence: CASSLAQPSTQYF. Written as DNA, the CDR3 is TGTGCCAGCAGCTTGGCCCAGCCCTCGACGCAGTATTTT.

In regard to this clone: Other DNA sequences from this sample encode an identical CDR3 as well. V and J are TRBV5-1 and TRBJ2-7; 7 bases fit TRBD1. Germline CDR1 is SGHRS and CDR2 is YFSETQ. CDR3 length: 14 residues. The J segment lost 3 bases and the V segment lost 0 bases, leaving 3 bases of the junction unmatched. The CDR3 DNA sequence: TGCGCCAGCAGCTTGGGGCAGGGGGTCTACGAGCAGTACTTC. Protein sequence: CASSLGQGVYEQYF.

The CDR3 loop is CAISKTSGDEQFF. In DNA, the CDR3 is TGTGCCATCAGTAAGACTAGCGGGGATGAGCAGTTCTTC. The chain carries TRBV10-3 and TRBJ2-1, with TRBD2 matching over 11 bases. The CDR3 spans 13 residues. Germline trimming cut 5 bases from V and 8 bases from J; bases unmatched to any gene: 2. From germline, CDR1 is ENHRY and CDR2 SYGVKD.

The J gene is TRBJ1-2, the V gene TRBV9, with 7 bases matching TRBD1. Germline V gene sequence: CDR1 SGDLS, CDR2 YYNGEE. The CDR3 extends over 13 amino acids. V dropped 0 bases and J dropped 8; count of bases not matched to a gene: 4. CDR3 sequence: CASSVGPDRGYTF. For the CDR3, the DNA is TGTGCCAGCAGCGTAGGGCCGGACAGGGGCTACACCTTC.

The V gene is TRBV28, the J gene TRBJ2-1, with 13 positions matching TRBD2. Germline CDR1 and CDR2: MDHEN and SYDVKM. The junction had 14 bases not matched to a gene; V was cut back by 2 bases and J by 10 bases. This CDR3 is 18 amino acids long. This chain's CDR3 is CASSLPAFRTSGGQEQFF. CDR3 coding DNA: TGTGCCAGCAGTTTACCAGCTTTTAGGACTAGCGGGGGCCAAGAGCAGTTCTTC.

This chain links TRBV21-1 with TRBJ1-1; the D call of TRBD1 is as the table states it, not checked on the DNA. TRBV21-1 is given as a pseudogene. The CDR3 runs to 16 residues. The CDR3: CASSKRGHSLNTEAFF. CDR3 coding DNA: TGTGCCAGCAGCAAAAGGGGACACAGCCTGAACACTGAAGCTTTCTTT.

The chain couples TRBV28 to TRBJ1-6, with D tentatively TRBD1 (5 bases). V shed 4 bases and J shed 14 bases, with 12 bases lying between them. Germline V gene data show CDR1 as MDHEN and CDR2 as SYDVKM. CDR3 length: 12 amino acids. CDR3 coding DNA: TGTGCCAGCAGTTCCCTCGCGGGGGCCCTCCACTTT. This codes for CASSSLAGALHF.

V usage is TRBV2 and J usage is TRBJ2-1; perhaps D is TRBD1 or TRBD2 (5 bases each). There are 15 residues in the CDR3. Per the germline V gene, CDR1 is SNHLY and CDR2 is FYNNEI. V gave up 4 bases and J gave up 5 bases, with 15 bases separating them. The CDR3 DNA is TGTGCCAGCAGTGCCGGGACCCACGGGAACAATGAGCAGTTCTTC. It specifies CASSAGTHGNNEQFF.

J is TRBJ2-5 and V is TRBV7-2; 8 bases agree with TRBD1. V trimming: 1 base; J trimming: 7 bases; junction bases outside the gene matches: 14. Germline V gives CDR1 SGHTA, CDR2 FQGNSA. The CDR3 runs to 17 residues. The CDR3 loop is CASSLEGTGAPLGTQYF. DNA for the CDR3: TGTGCCAGCAGCTTAGAGGGGACAGGAGCTCCCCTTGGGACCCAGTACTTC. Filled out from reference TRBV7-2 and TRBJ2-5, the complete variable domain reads GAGVSQSPSNKVTEKGKDVELRCDPISGHTALYWYRQSLGQGLEFLIYFQGNSAPDKSGLPSDRFSAERTGGSVSTLTIQRTQQEDSAVYLCASSLEGTGAPLGTQYFGPGTRLLVL.